The 15 T cell receptor beta chains given below trace back to one sample, sequenced in a study of sequential checkpoint blockade in melanoma. Treatment meaning: randomized to nivolumab then ipilimumab (arm A) or the reverse (arm B). Generated by immunoSEQ multiplex PCR, the TCRdb table keeps only in-frame clones and is missing some. The sample has about 20,000 clones, roughly four fifths seen once; the top ten hold about half. Sequenced here: CD8+ T cells sorted from blood (inferred from file names), sampled from a patient given nivolumab and ipilimumab in sequence. The receptors were sampled from a human donor with melanoma.

This rearrangement joins TRBV6-5 to TRBJ1-1; TRBD1 aligns across 7 bases. V trimming: 11 bases; J trimming: 1 base; junction bases outside the gene matches: 10. Per germline, CDR1 MNHEY and CDR2 SVGAGI. The CDR3 extends over 14 amino acids. CDR3 protein: CAAQSGTANTEAFF. CDR3 sequence (DNA): TGTGCCGCTCAATCCGGGACAGCGAACACTGAAGCTTTCTTT.

This clone was recorded once. This rearrangement joins TRBV27 to TRBJ2-7, with D possibly matching TRBD1 (5 bases). V dropped 3 bases and J dropped 0 bases, with 6 bases sitting between them. The germline V gene encodes CDR1 MNHEY and CDR2 SMNVEV (reference sequence). CDR3 length: 13 amino acids. The chain's CDR3 is CASSFDSSYEQYF. Written as DNA, the CDR3 is TGTGCCAGCAGTTTCGACAGCTCCTACGAGCAGTACTTC.

The chain combines TRBV14 with TRBJ2-1, with D uncertain. The V end lost 0 bases, the J end lost 6 bases, and 6 bases lay between the germline ends. This CDR3 is 13 amino acids long. Germline lookup yields CDR1 SGHDN and CDR2 FVKESK. DNA of the CDR3: TGTGCCAGCAGCCAAGACGGTAGCAATGAGCAGTTCTTC. This sequence encodes CASSQDGSNEQFF. Full variable domain (rest looked up from reference TRBV14 and TRBJ2-1): EAGVTQFPSHSVIEKGQTVTLRCDPISGHDNLYWYRRVMGKEIKFLLHFVKESKQDESGMPNNRFLAERTGGTYSTLKVQPAELEDSGVYFCASSQDGSNEQFFGPGTRLTVL.

This clone was observed once. The chain has TRBV5-6 and TRBJ1-1; D gene uncertain. This CDR3 has 13 amino acids. With 3 bases removed from V and 4 bases from J, the gap between germline ends came to 10 bases. Germline CDR1 SGHDT, CDR2 YYEEEE. The CDR3 spells CASSSARGTEAFF. In DNA form, the CDR3 reads TGTGCCAGCAGCTCCGCTCGGGGCACTGAAGCTTTCTTT. Full variable domain (remainder filled in from reference TRBV5-6 and TRBJ1-1): DAGVTQSPTHLIKTRGQQVTLRCSPKSGHDTVSWYQQALGQGPQFIFQYYEEEERQRGNFPDRFSGHQFPNYSSELNVNALLLGDSALYLCASSSARGTEAFFGQGTRLTVV.

The chain combines TRBV4-3 with TRBJ1-4, with 7 bases fitting TRBD1. CDR1 LGHNA and CDR2 YSLEER come from the germline V gene. The V segment lost 2 bases and the J segment 7 bases; nucleotides outside the gene matches: 7. This CDR3 spans 15 amino acids. Here the CDR3 DNA reads TGCGCCAGCAGCCAAAAGACAGGGCCGGGTGAAAAACTGTTTTTT. Translated: CASSQKTGPGEKLFF.

The J gene is TRBJ2-2, the V gene TRBV11-1; TRBD1 is a possible D gene (5 bases). V lost 4 bases, J lost 4 bases, and 16 bases lay in between. Per the germline V gene, CDR1 is SGHAT and CDR2 is FQDESV (reference sequence). The CDR3 loop spans 16 amino acids. This CDR3 reads CASSWGLRGGTGELFF. The CDR3 DNA is TGTGCCAGCAGCTGGGGCCTTCGTGGTGGCACCGGGGAGCTGTTTTTT.

The chain is built from TRBV4-1 and TRBJ1-3; TRBD1 is a possible D gene (5 bases). From germline, CDR1 is MGHRA and CDR2 YSYEKL. With 0 bases removed from V and 3 bases from J, the gap between germline ends came to 9 bases. The CDR3 totals 15 residues. The CDR3 DNA is TGCGCCAGCAGCCAAGAACAGGCCTTTGGAAACACCATATATTTT. Protein product: CASSQEQAFGNTIYF.

The V and J genes are TRBV19 and TRBJ2-7, with 8 bases lining up with TRBD1. The CDR3 contains 14 residues. The J segment lost 3 bases and the V segment lost 1 base, leaving 2 bases of the junction unmatched. Germline V gene data show CDR1 as LNHDA and CDR2 as SQIVND (reference sequence). The CDR3 region is CASSIATGGYEQYF. The CDR3 DNA sequence: TGTGCCAGTAGTATAGCCACAGGGGGCTACGAGCAGTACTTC.

This clone is labeled as medium-sized (0.01 to 0.1%). The chain carries TRBV6-5 and TRBJ1-2, with D tentatively TRBD1 (6 bases). V shed 7 bases and J shed 10 bases, with 16 bases lying between them. Germline V CDR1 and CDR2: MNHEY, SVGAGI. The CDR3 length is 12 residues. The CDR3 here is CASNNGGLDYTF. In DNA, the CDR3 is TGTGCCAGCAATAACGGGGGGCTAGACTACACCTTC.

The chain joins TRBV5-4 to TRBJ2-3; the D gene is possibly TRBD2 (6 bases). Deletions cut 4 bases from V and 2 bases from J, with 17 bases between. The CDR3 is made up of 16 amino acids. Germline loops: CDR1 SGHNT, CDR2 YYREEE (reference sequence). CDR3 nucleotides: TGTGCCAGCAGCCCGGACTACCTATCGAACACAGATACGCAGTATTTT. Encoded protein: CASSPDYLSNTDTQYF.

This chain joins TRBV4-1 and TRBJ2-2, with D uncertain. V was trimmed by 5 bases and J by 0 bases, leaving 13 bases between them. The germline CDR1 and CDR2 sequences are MGHRA and YSYEKL. The CDR3 is 16 residues long. The CDR3 DNA is TGCGCCAGCAGCTGGAGTCAACTAACGAACACCGGGGAGCTGTTTTTT. Its protein product is CASSWSQLTNTGELFF.

This clone was picked up a small number of times. V usage is TRBV28 and J usage is TRBJ2-3, with a weak D call TRBD1 (5 bases). Trimming pared 3 bases from V and 3 bases from J, leaving 10 bases between. The CDR3 contains 14 residues. CDR1 is MDHEN and CDR2 is SYDVKM in the germline V gene. Written as DNA, the CDR3 is TGTGCCAGCAGTTTCGTAGCAGGGACAGATACGCAGTATTTT. Amino acids: CASSFVAGTDTQYF.

V and J are TRBV7-9 and TRBJ1-5; maybe TRBD1 (5 bases). Trimming left V 4 bases short and J 5 bases short, with 6 bases between. The CDR3 is 12 amino acids. CDR1 and CDR2 from the germline V gene are SEHNR and FQNEAQ (reference sequence). CDR3 sequence (DNA): TGTGCCAGCAGCTCGACAGATCAGCCCCAGCATTTT. This codes for CASSSTDQPQHF.

The chain recombines TRBV2 with TRBJ2-7; a possible D gene is TRBD2 (6 bases). The CDR3 is made up of 12 amino acids. V lost 11 bases and J 2 bases, leaving 13 bases between the germline ends. Germline loops: CDR1 SNHLY, CDR2 FYNNEI. The CDR3 loop reads CAGGTETYEQYF. The CDR3 DNA reads TGTGCCGGCGGGACGGAGACCTACGAGCAGTACTTC.

This rearrangement joins TRBV29-1 to TRBJ2-6; tentative D call: TRBD1 (6 bases). The V gene lost 4 bases and the J gene lost 2 bases, with 15 bases spanning the gap. The CDR3 length is 16 residues. Germline CDR1 is SQVTM and CDR2 is ANQGSEA. CDR3 in amino acids: CSVVGGPGAGANVLTF. CDR3 coding DNA: TGCAGCGTTGTAGGGGGACCCGGGGCTGGGGCCAACGTCCTGACTTTC.